Presented here are 15 T cell receptor beta chains from one specimen sequenced in a study of OX40 agonist ivuxolimab in advanced cancers. Method: immunoSEQ multiplex PCR; TCRdb's copy keeps in-frame clones and lacks some. The profile shows fewer than 25,000 clones, roughly 73% of them singletons. The sequenced sample was CD4+ or CD8+ T cells sorted from blood, obtained in a trial of the OX40 agonist ivuxolimab. The receptors derive from an adult with an advanced solid tumor such as melanoma, head and neck, liver or kidney cancer.

V and J are TRBV5-6 and TRBJ2-1, with D possibly TRBD1 on 5 matching bases. Germline V gene data show CDR1 as SGHDT and CDR2 as YYEEEE. V was clipped by 0 bases and J by 8 bases, with 9 bases between them. The length of the CDR3 is 13 residues. CDR3 coding DNA: TGTGCCAGCAGCTTGGCCCAGGGCCATGAGCAGTTCTTC. Its translation: CASSLAQGHEQFF.

V and J are TRBV6-1 and TRBJ1-1, with D tentatively TRBD1 (5 bases). V lost 3 bases and J lost 8, with 13 bases in between. The CDR3 consists of 13 residues. The germline gives CDR1 MNHNS, CDR2 SASEGT. The CDR3 region is CASSDRGGTEAFF. The CDR3 DNA reads as TGTGCCAGCAGTGACCGCGGGGGGACCGAAGCTTTCTTT.

The rearrangement uses TRBV29-1 and TRBJ1-1, with 7 nucleotides matching TRBD1. J was trimmed by 7 bases and V by 3 bases; bases with no gene match: 8. The germline V gene has CDR1 SQVTM and CDR2 ANQGSEA. CDR3 length equals 13 residues. Here the CDR3 DNA reads TGCAGCGTTGATCAGGGGGGATTCAGTGAAGCTTTCTTT. This encodes CSVDQGGFSEAFF.

The rearrangement links TRBV7-3 to TRBJ2-1, with TRBD2 matching 14 bases. This CDR3 contains 16 residues. CDR1 and CDR2 from the germline V gene are SGHTA and FQGTGA. V was clipped by 4 bases and J by 8 bases; unmatched bases: 7. This CDR3 is CASSSTTSGGAHEQFF. CDR3 bases: TGTGCCAGCAGCTCGACGACTAGCGGGGGGGCGCATGAGCAGTTCTTC.

The chain uses TRBV23-1 and TRBJ1-2; 7 nucleotides match TRBD1. TRBV23-1 is an ORF for which the function is uncertain. CDR3 length equals 13 residues. V shed 4 bases and J 2 bases; nucleotides not matched to a gene: 1. CDR3 sequence reads: CASSPDRNYGYTF. CDR3 in DNA: TGCGCCAGCAGTCCGGACAGGAACTATGGCTACACCTTC.

The CDR3 nucleotides read TGCAGCACTGCTGGACAGACTAGCACAGATACGCAGTATTTT. Translation: CSTAGQTSTDTQYF. V usage is TRBV29-1 and J usage is TRBJ2-3, with D possibly TRBD1 on 6 matching bases. V was clipped by 8 bases and J by 0 bases, with 15 bases between them. The CDR3 has 14 residues. Germline values: CDR1 SQVTM, CDR2 ANQGSEA.

The rearrangement joins TRBV15 to TRBJ1-4; D gene ambiguous. Germline V gives CDR1 LNHNV, CDR2 YYDKDF (reference sequence). The CDR3 length is 15 residues. V shed 3 bases and J shed 3 bases, with 11 bases lying between them. CDR3 sequence (DNA): TGTGCCACCAGCAGGAGGTCGGGGTCTAATGAAAAACTGTTTTTT. Translated, it gives CATSRRSGSNEKLFF.

With regard to this clone: The junction does not match germline at one end; this may be a read error. The chain combines TRBV7-7 with TRBJ2-7; D perhaps matches TRBD1 (6 bases). Per germline, CDR1 SSHAT and CDR2 FNYEAQ (reference sequence). The CDR3 is made up of 13 amino acids. CDR3 region: CASSPGTLLEQYF. Written as DNA, the CDR3 is TGTGCTAGCAGCCCCGGGACACTCCTCGAGCAGTACTTC.

This clone was seen only a few times. This chain joins TRBV5-4 and TRBJ1-6; no clear D gene. The length of the CDR3 is 14 residues. Germline lookup yields CDR1 SGHNT and CDR2 YYREEE (reference sequence). Trimming removed 2 bases at V and 12 bases at J, with 15 bases between. As DNA, the CDR3 is TGTGCCAGCAGCTTAGGAGTAGGCGTGCGACCCCTCCACTTT. Its protein is CASSLGVGVRPLHF.

V gene TRBV6-1 combines with J gene TRBJ2-7, with 10 bases that match TRBD2. Germline V lookup: CDR1 MNHNS, CDR2 SASEGT. The CDR3 spans 13 residues. The V gene end was trimmed by 6 bases and the J gene end by 7 bases; junction bases not matched to a gene: 6. In DNA form, the CDR3 reads TGTGCCAGCAGACTAGCGGGGTCGCGGGAGCAGTACTTC. It encodes CASRLAGSREQYF.

V gene TRBV6-5 combines with J gene TRBJ1-2, with D perhaps TRBD1 (6 bases). Germline V gene sequence: CDR1 MNHEY, CDR2 SVGAGI. V lost 8 bases and J lost 8, with 18 bases in between. This CDR3 region has 13 residues. The CDR3 DNA reads as TGTGCCAGCGCGCGCGGGGGCGCGAGGGGCTACACCTTC. This encodes CASARGGARGYTF.

The rearrangement joins TRBV5-5 to TRBJ2-7, with D perhaps TRBD1 (5 bases). V shed 2 bases and J shed 6 bases, with 15 bases lying between them. In germline, CDR1 is SGHKS, CDR2 YYEKEE (reference sequence). CDR3 size: 14 residues. The DNA for the CDR3 is TGTGCCAGCAGCTTCGATCTAACAGGCTTCGAGCAGTACTTC. It yields the protein CASSFDLTGFEQYF.

This chain uses TRBV21-1 with TRBJ2-1. TRBV21-1 represents a pseudogene. This CDR3 has 16 residues. In nucleotides, the CDR3 is TGTGCCAGCAGCGCAGCCCTACACCATTCCGACAATGAGCAGTTCTTC. Translating gives CASSAALHHSDNEQFF.

This sequence joins TRBV30 and TRBJ2-5; TRBD2 agrees at 11 bases. Germline assignment: CDR1 GTSNPN and CDR2 SVGIG (reference sequence). Trimming cost V 4 bases and J 5 bases; bases outside gene matches: 12. The CDR3 extends over 16 amino acids. CDR3 residues: CAWTRGSGGAYETQYF. CDR3 sequence (DNA): TGTGCCTGGACCCGGGGTAGCGGGGGGGCGTATGAGACCCAGTACTTC.

The chain combines TRBV11-3 with TRBJ2-7; D is unclear. The germline V and J ends were trimmed by 1 base and 7 bases, with 5 bases remaining between them. The CDR3 consists of 11 residues. Germline CDR1 SGHNT, CDR2 YENEEA. The chain's CDR3 is CASSLAGEQYF. In DNA, the CDR3 is TGTGCCAGCAGCTTAGCCGGGGAGCAGTACTTC.